This paragraph covers one TCR beta chain sequence. The CDR3 extends over 15 amino acids. Trimming took 1 base from V and 0 from J, leaving 4 bases between them. These data belong to a study of patients and donors after allogeneic stem cell transplantation. TCRdb reprocessed the RT-PCR reads with MiXCR, giving one entry per CDR3 protein. The sample has about 72,000 distinct CDR3 sequences, approximately 26% seen once. The chain has TRBV12-3 or TRBV12-4 and TRBJ2-6; D is unclear. This TCR was recovered from a human donor who was either an allogeneic HSCT recipient or a stem cell or donor lymphocyte infusion donor (not recorded which). It is not recorded whose cells these are; they may come from a transplant donor. Sequencing was carried out using blood, either unsorted or a sorted T cell fraction (not recorded which). Here the CDR3 reads CASSLGRSGANVLTF. The CDR3 nucleotides are TGTGCCAGCAGTTTAGGCCGCTCTGGGGCCAACGTCCTGACTTTC.